A selection of T cell receptor beta chains follows, all from one sample in a study of blood T cells in healthy people across ages. One entry per CDR3 protein, called by TCRdb with MiXCR from the 5' RACE reads. The sample shows hundreds of thousands of distinct CDR3 sequences, approximately 49% of them seen only once. Sequenced material: blood. The receptors come from a woman aged 60-70 years in good health. Both conserved end residues are trimmed from each CDR3. Not every row has a clone size; where given, it reads once, few, many or a size class.

clone size: many; J gene: TRBJ2-1; V gene: TRBV27; CDR3 protein: ASSRDNRQQF
clone size: NA; J gene: TRBJ2-5; V gene: TRBV20-1; CDR3 protein: SAREGSETQY
clone size: NA; J gene: TRBJ2-1; V gene: TRBV5-6; CDR3 protein: ASTGRVNRGGDNEQF
clone size: NA; J gene: TRBJ1-5; V gene: TRBV28; CDR3 protein: ASQGGGSQPQH
clone size: NA; J gene: TRBJ2-7; V gene: TRBV10-3; CDR3 protein: AIRGGQGSTYEQY
clone size: NA; J gene: TRBJ2-7; V gene: TRBV29-1; CDR3 protein: SVGVGPARYEQY
clone size: few; J gene: TRBJ1-6; V gene: TRBV12-3/TRBV12-4; CDR3 protein: ASSPGSYNSPLH
clone size: few; J gene: TRBJ2-3; V gene: TRBV6-4; CDR3 protein: ASSEGQNFADTQY
clone size: once; J gene: TRBJ2-1; V gene: TRBV20-1; CDR3 protein: SAGGIRDLSNEQF
clone size: NA; J gene: TRBJ2-5; V gene: TRBV15; CDR3 protein: ATSRGTESQETQY
clone size: NA; J gene: TRBJ1-1; V gene: TRBV29-1; CDR3 protein: SVRGYTEAF
clone size: NA; J gene: TRBJ1-1; V gene: TRBV20-1; CDR3 protein: SARDLLLSTGAF
clone size: NA; J gene: TRBJ2-7; V gene: TRBV3-1; CDR3 protein: ASSHLGTYEQY
clone size: few; J gene: TRBJ2-1; V gene: TRBV5-6; CDR3 protein: ASSLDRANEQF
clone size: NA; J gene: TRBJ2-1; V gene: TRBV7-9; CDR3 protein: ASRLAGSSYNEQF
clone size: few; J gene: NA; V gene: TRBV6-6; CDR3 protein: ASSPRGQFNEQY
clone size: NA; J gene: TRBJ2-1; V gene: TRBV30; CDR3 protein: AWSVVSGYNEQF
clone size: NA; J gene: TRBJ2-4; V gene: TRBV30; CDR3 protein: AWSVGARGKNIQY
clone size: NA; J gene: TRBJ1-2; V gene: TRBV12-3/TRBV12-4; CDR3 protein: ASSLEWASYGYT
clone size: once; J gene: TRBJ1-5; V gene: TRBV3-1; CDR3 protein: ASSQERRPGTGYNQPQH
clone size: few; J gene: TRBJ2-5; V gene: TRBV28; CDR3 protein: ASRSWREVYQETQY
clone size: NA; J gene: TRBJ2-7; V gene: TRBV29-1; CDR3 protein: SVGRGNAYEQY
clone size: NA; J gene: TRBJ1-6; V gene: TRBV20-1; CDR3 protein: SAREVPGDSPLH
clone size: few; J gene: TRBJ2-5; V gene: TRBV10-3; CDR3 protein: ATQPGPTQETQY
clone size: many; J gene: TRBJ2-5; V gene: TRBV6-1; CDR3 protein: ASSEDERETQY
clone size: NA; J gene: TRBJ1-2; V gene: TRBV7-9; CDR3 protein: ASSLQTGPGYT
clone size: few; J gene: TRBJ1-1; V gene: TRBV7-9; CDR3 protein: ASSRRQDTEAF
clone size: NA; J gene: TRBJ2-3; V gene: TRBV11-3; CDR3 protein: ASSKHSGSSDTQY
clone size: NA; J gene: TRBJ2-7; V gene: TRBV7-6; CDR3 protein: ASSLASGEKQY
clone size: NA; J gene: TRBJ1-1; V gene: TRBV20-1; CDR3 protein: SARDQGNAAF
clone size: few; J gene: TRBJ2-7; V gene: TRBV29-1; CDR3 protein: SVEFGTNSYEQY
clone size: NA; J gene: TRBJ1-6; V gene: TRBV10-3; CDR3 protein: AISGGDLTSPLH
clone size: NA; J gene: TRBJ2-5; V gene: TRBV20-1; CDR3 protein: SARPSGTSYNEQY
clone size: NA; J gene: TRBJ2-5; V gene: TRBV4-3; CDR3 protein: ASSQDGSTQETQY
clone size: NA; J gene: TRBJ1-2; V gene: TRBV4-3; CDR3 protein: ASSQSHSQGNYGYT
clone size: NA; J gene: TRBJ2-5; V gene: TRBV7-2; CDR3 protein: ASSLVIQRGGGTQY
clone size: NA; J gene: TRBJ2-7; V gene: TRBV28; CDR3 protein: ASSPTGGHYEQY
clone size: NA; J gene: TRBJ2-1; V gene: TRBV12-3/TRBV12-4; CDR3 protein: ASSKAGSVYNEQF
clone size: NA; J gene: TRBJ2-7; V gene: TRBV7-2; CDR3 protein: ASSLGARVDHSYEQY